This T cell receptor (beta chain) was retrieved from a study of blood T cell repertoires in COVID-19. In the study overall: Sites in the United States, Italy and Spain provided acute and convalescent COVID-19 samples. T cells, B-cell-depleted T cells, or PBMCs provided the cDNA or gDNA that served as material.

Germline CDR1 reads MNHEY; CDR2 reads SVGAGI. V lost 7 bases and J lost 2, with 15 bases in between. The CDR3 covers 14 residues. Original analysis: Reference gene primers were amplified, and this amplification served to estimate nucleated cell counts. Sequencing used immunoSEQ multiplex PCR; TCRdb keeps in-frame clones, though not all of them. The DNA was the basis for D and trimming; V, J and clone size are from that table. The sample includes hundreds of thousands of clones, about 89% of them seen just once. The gene calls are TRBV6-5 and TRBJ2-7, with TRBD1 as a possible D gene (6 bases). Sequenced material: peripheral blood. The sequence was obtained from a man in his forties with acute or convalescent COVID-19. CDR3 in amino acids: CASIAQGRTYEQYF. The DNA for the CDR3 is TGTGCCAGCATTGCACAGGGTCGGACCTACGAGCAGTACTTC.